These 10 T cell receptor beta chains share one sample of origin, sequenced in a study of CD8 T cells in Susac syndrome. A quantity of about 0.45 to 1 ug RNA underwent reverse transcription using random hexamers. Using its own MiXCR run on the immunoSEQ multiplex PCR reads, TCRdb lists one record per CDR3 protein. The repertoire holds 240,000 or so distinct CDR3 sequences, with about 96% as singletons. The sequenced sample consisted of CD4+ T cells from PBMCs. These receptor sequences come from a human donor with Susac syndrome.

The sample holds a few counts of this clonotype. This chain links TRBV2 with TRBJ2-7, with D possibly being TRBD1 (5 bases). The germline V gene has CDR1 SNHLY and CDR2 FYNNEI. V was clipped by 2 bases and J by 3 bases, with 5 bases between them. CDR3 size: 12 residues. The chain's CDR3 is CASSERGYEQYF. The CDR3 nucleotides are TGTGCCAGCAGTGAAAGGGGCTACGAGCAGTACTTC.

The CDR3: CASSHNPRAEEAFF. In nucleotides, the CDR3 is TGTGCCAGCAGCCATAACCCAAGAGCAGAAGAAGCTTTCTTT. This rearrangement joins TRBV3-1 to TRBJ1-1; D call uncertain. The CDR3 contains 14 residues. Germline V gene data show CDR1 as LGHDT and CDR2 as YNNKEL (reference sequence). V was trimmed by 3 bases and J by 8 bases, leaving 16 bases between them.

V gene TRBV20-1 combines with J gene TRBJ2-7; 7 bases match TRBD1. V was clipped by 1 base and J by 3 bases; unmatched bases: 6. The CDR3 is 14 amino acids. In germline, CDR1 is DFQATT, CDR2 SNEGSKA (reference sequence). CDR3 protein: CSARVPDRNYEQYF. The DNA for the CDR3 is TGCAGTGCTAGAGTCCCGGACAGGAACTACGAGCAGTACTTC.

In nucleotides, the CDR3 is TGTGCCAGCAGCGACATACTCGGGCTGACCGCTTTCTTT. This encodes CASSDILGLTAFF. The chain uses TRBV7-9 and TRBJ1-1; no firm D call. Germline CDR1 is SEHNR and CDR2 is FQNEAQ (reference sequence). V lost 5 bases to trimming and J lost 11 bases, with 18 bases between them. This CDR3 has 13 amino acids.

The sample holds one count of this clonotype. CDR3 sequence reads: CASSSVWELFF. CDR3 in DNA: TGTGCCAGCAGTTCCGTCTGGGAGCTGTTTTTT. The chain has TRBV12-3 or TRBV12-4 and TRBJ2-2; D gene ambiguous. Trimming stripped 4 bases from V and 9 bases from J, with 6 bases between. The length of the CDR3 is 11 residues.

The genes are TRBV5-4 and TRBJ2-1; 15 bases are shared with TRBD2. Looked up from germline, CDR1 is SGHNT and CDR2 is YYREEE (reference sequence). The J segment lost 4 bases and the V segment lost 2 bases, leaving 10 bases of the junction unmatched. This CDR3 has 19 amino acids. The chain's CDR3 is CASSFTSGTSGRKYNEQFF. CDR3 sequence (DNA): TGTGCCAGCAGCTTTACCTCCGGGACTAGCGGGAGGAAGTACAATGAGCAGTTCTTC.

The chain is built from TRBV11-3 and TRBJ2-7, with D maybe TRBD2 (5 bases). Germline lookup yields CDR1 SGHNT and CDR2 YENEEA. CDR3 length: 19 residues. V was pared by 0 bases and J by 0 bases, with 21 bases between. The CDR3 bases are TGTGCCAGCAGCTTAGAGTCCGGCGGAACCGGGATCCCCTCCTACGAGCAGTACTTC. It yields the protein CASSLESGGTGIPSYEQYF.

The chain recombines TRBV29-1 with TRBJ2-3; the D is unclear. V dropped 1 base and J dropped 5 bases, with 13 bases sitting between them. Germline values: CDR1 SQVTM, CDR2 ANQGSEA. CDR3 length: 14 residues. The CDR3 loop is CSVEAGSTKDTQYF. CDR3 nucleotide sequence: TGCAGCGTTGAAGCGGGCTCTACCAAAGATACGCAGTATTTT.

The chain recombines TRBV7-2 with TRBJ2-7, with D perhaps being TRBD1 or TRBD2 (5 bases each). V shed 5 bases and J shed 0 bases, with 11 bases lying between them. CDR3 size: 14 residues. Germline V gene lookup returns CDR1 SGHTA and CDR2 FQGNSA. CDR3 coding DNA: TGTGCCAGCAGCCGGGACGCGAGCTCCTACGAGCAGTACTTC. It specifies CASSRDASSYEQYF.

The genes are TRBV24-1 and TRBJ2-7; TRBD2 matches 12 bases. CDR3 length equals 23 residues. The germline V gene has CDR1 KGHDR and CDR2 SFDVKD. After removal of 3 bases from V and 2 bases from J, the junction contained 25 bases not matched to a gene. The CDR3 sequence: CATSDPIETGIGLAGPGAYEQYF. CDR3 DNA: TGTGCCACCAGTGATCCGATCGAGACAGGGATCGGACTAGCGGGACCGGGGGCCTACGAGCAGTACTTC.